A single T cell receptor beta chain is shown here with its context. Its antigen is currently unknown. Trimming at V came to 5 bases and at J to 5 bases, leaving 8 bases not matched to a gene. Germline V gene lookup returns CDR1 LNHDA and CDR2 SQIVND (reference sequence). This CDR3 region has 14 residues. PCR amplification relied on 60 Vbeta primers (plus 13 Jbeta primers). Profiling relied on immunoSEQ multiplex PCR, and the TCRdb table lists in-frame clones only, not all of them. The sample shows 160,000 or so clones, about 73% of them seen only once. These data come from a study of cytomegalovirus exposure and HLA in healthy donors. Study-wide results and caveats: In a later analysis, an Asian-associated ancestry cluster reportedly showed fewer N-insertions than the approximately 610-donor mean.

This chain links TRBV19 with TRBJ1-1; 7 bases are shared with TRBD1. The origin of this receptor is a woman in her forties in good health and CMV-seronegative. Sequencing was carried out using PBMCs. The CDR3: CASSLKDRVTEAFF. The CDR3 nucleotides are TGTGCCAGTAGTCTAAAAGACAGGGTTACTGAAGCTTTCTTT. Supplemented by reference TRBV19 and TRBJ1-1, the full variable domain reads DGGITQSPKYLFRKEGQNVTLSCEQNLNHDAMYWYRQDPGQGLRLIYYSQIVNDFQKGDIAEGYSVSREKKESFPLTVTSAQKNPTAFYLCASSLKDRVTEAFFGQGTRLTVV.